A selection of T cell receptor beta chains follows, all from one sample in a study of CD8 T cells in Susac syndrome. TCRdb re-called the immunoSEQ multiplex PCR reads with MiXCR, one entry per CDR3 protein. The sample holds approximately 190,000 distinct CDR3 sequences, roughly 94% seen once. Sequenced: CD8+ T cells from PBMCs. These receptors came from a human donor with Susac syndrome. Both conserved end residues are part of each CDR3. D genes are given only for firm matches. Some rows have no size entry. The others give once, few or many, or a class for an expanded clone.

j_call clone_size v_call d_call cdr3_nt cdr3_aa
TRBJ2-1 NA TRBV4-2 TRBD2 TGTGCCAGCAGCCAGACGGCGGGAGATAATGAGCAGTTCTTC CASSQTAGDNEQFF
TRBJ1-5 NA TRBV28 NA TGTGCCAGCACAAACGGGGGGTCAAGCAATCAGCCCCAGCATTTT CASTNGGSSNQPQHF
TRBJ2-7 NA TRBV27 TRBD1 TGTGCCAGTAGCCGACAGGGCCCTTCCTACGAGCAGTACTTC CASSRQGPSYEQYF
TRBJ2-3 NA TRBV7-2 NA TGTGCCAGCAGCTTGGGGATGTTCGGCACAGATACGCAGTATTTT CASSLGMFGTDTQYF
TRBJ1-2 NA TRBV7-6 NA TGTGCCAGCTCGGAGGAGTTGGACTATGGCTACACCTTC CASSEELDYGYTF
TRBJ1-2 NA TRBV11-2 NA TGTGCCAGCAGTCCAGGGCAGGGAACGCATTACGGCTACACCTTC CASSPGQGTHYGYTF
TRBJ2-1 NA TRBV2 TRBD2 TGTGCCAGCAGTAGCGGGGGGGCCCCCCACAATGAGCAGTTCTTC CASSSGGAPHNEQFF
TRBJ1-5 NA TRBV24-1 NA TGTGCCACCAGTGGTATGGGGTCAGGGCAGCCCCAGCATTTT CATSGMGSGQPQHF
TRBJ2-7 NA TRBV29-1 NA TGCAGCGTTGTTTTTCCGGGATTGGGGTTCGAGCAGTACTTC CSVVFPGLGFEQYF
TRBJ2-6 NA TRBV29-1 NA TGCAGCATCGAATCGGGGGCTGGGGCCAACGTCCTGACTTTC CSIESGAGANVLTF
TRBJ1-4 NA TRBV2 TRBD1 TGTGCCAGCAGTCGACAGGGGGAAAAACTGTTTTTT CASSRQGEKLFF
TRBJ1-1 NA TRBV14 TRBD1 TGTGCCAGCAGCTTGACAGGGTCGAACACTGAAGCTTTCTTT CASSLTGSNTEAFF
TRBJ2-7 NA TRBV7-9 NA TGTGCCAGCAGCTTTAGTCGGGACGGCTACGAGCAGTACTTC CASSFSRDGYEQYF
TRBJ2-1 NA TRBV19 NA TGTGCCAGTAGTATTAGTTATCGGGGGAACTACAATGAGCAGTTCTTC CASSISYRGNYNEQFF
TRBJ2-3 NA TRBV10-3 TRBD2 TGTGCCATCAGTGAGGATGTTGCAGAAGCGGGAGGGCTAACAGATACGCAGTATTTT CAISEDVAEAGGLTDTQYF
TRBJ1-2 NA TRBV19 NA TGTGCCAGTAGTGCGTCAGGTGGCTATGGCTACACCTTC CASSASGGYGYTF
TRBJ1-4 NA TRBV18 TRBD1 TGTGCCAGCTCAGACCGTGGGACAGGCAGAAATGAAAAACTGTTTTTT CASSDRGTGRNEKLFF
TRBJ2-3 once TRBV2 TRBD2 TGTGCCAGCAGTGACCTAGCGGGGTCTAGCACAGATACGCAGTATTTT CASSDLAGSSTDTQYF
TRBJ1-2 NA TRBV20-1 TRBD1 TGCAGTGCTAGTTCTCCCGGACAGGGGAATTATGGCTACACCTTC CSASSPGQGNYGYTF
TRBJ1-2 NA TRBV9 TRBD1 TGTGCCAGCAGCGTCGGGACAGGGACCTATGGCTACACCTTC CASSVGTGTYGYTF
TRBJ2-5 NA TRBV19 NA TGTGCCAGTACCCCGCCGAGGACCCAGTACTTC CASTPPRTQYF
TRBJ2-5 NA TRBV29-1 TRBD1 TGCAGCGTTGTGGGGACAGAAGAGACCCAGTACTTC CSVVGTEETQYF
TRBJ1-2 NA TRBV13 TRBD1 TGTGCCAGCAGCCCACACAGGGGCGCTGACTATGGCTACACCTTC CASSPHRGADYGYTF
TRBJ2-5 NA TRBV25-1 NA TGTGCCAGCAGTGCCCCCCTCCGGCAGGGTAGAGAGACCCAGTACTTC CASSAPLRQGRETQYF
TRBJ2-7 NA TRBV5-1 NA TGCGCCAGCAGCTTGGTGGACCACTACGAGCAGTACTTC CASSLVDHYEQYF
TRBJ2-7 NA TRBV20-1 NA TGCAGTGCTACGAGGCAGAGCTCCTACGAGCAGTACTTC CSATRQSSYEQYF
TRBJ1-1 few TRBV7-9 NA TGTGCCAGCAGCTTAGGCGGGGTTACTGAAGCTTTCTTT CASSLGGVTEAFF
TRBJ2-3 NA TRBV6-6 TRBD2 TGTGCCAGCAGTGACCCTTGGGTAGCGGGTACAGATACGCAGTATTTT CASSDPWVAGTDTQYF
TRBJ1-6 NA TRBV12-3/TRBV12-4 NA TGTGCCAGCAGCCTGGGAGAGGGGAGTTCACCCCTCCACTTT CASSLGEGSSPLHF
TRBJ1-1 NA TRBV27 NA TGTGCCAGCAGTTGGGGGACGGCTGCCACTGAAGCTTTCTTT CASSWGTAATEAFF
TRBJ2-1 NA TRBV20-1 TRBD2 TGCAGTGCCGGACTAGCGGGAGGGTTAAGCTCCTACAATGAGCAGTTCTTC CSAGLAGGLSSYNEQFF
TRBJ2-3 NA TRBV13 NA TGTGCCAGCAGCCCAGAGGGGGATACGCGGGCAGATACGCAGTATTTT CASSPEGDTRADTQYF
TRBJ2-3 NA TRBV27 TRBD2 TGTGCCAGCACCGAAACGGGCAACGTTGCGGGGGGGAAAACAGATACGCAGTATTTT CASTETGNVAGGKTDTQYF
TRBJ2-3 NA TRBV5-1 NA TGCGCCAGCAGCTCAGAGGCGTCCTACACCTCAGATACGCAGTATTTT CASSSEASYTSDTQYF
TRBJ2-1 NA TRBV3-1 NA TGTGCCAGCAGCAGGGACGTAGTCTCCTACAATGAGCAGTTCTTC CASSRDVVSYNEQFF
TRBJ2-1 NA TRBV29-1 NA TGCAGCGTTGAAGATGGTACAGTGCCACTTATCTACAATGAGCAGTTCTTC CSVEDGTVPLIYNEQFF
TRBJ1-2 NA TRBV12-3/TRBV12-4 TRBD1 TGTGCCAGCAGTCTAGGACAGGGCCTTGGGTATGGCTACACCTTC CASSLGQGLGYGYTF
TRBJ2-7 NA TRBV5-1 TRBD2 TGCGCCAGCAGCTTGGGTAGCGGGAGGGTCGAGCAGTACTTC CASSLGSGRVEQYF
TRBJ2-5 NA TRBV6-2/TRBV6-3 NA TGTGCCAGCAGGAGGGGGGGGAGTCGGCAAGAGACCCAGTACTTC CASRRGGSRQETQYF
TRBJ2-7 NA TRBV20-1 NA TGCAGTGCTGCCGACAGGCCCATCTCCTACGAGCAGTACTTC CSAADRPISYEQYF